The 18 T cell receptor beta chains given below trace back to one sample, sequenced in a study of Ad26.COV2.S vaccination and SARS-CoV-2 variants. The treatment denotes: around 19 received Ad26.COV2.S at low or high dose, single or two shots; about 5 received placebo; per-sample allocation not given. The samples date from day 63 after the first vaccine or placebo injection. Repertoires were generated with immunoSEQ multiplex PCR, while TCRdb's copy carries only in-frame clones and drops some. The repertoire holds 350,000 to 450,000 clones, roughly 81% seen once, with roughly 3.3% in the top ten. This sample comprised peripheral blood, obtained in a trial of Ad26.COV2.S vaccine versus placebo. These receptors originate from a person aged 18-65 years who received the Ad26.COV2.S COVID-19 vaccine or a placebo.

This chain links TRBV2 with TRBJ1-1; D not certain. The V end lost 3 bases, the J end lost 4 bases, and 12 bases lay between the germline ends. CDR3 length equals 14 residues. Germline CDR1 is SNHLY and CDR2 is FYNNEI. The CDR3 nucleotides read TGTGCCAGCAGTGATGAGGGCTCGGGCACTGAAGCTTTCTTT. Amino acids: CASSDEGSGTEAFF.

This chain connects TRBV27 to TRBJ2-1; D is ambiguous. This CDR3 comprises 14 residues. Germline assignment: CDR1 MNHEY and CDR2 SMNVEV (reference sequence). Deletions cut 4 bases from V and 0 bases from J, with 7 bases between. The CDR3 spells CASSWIGSYNEQFF. Written as DNA, the CDR3 is TGTGCCAGCAGTTGGATCGGCTCCTACAATGAGCAGTTCTTC.

The chain uses TRBV5-1 and TRBJ2-7, with 9 bases fitting TRBD1. J was trimmed by 4 bases and V by 0 bases; bases with no gene match: 5. Germline assignment: CDR1 SGHRS and CDR2 YFSETQ. This CDR3 is 15 amino acids long. CDR3 loop: CASSLGGTGWYEQYF. DNA of the CDR3: TGCGCCAGCAGCTTGGGAGGGACAGGGTGGTACGAGCAGTACTTC.

This clone has more than one count but fewer than ten. The rearrangement joins TRBV9 to TRBJ2-7; D could derive from TRBD1 or TRBD2 (5 bases each). This CDR3 is built from 14 residues. Per the germline V gene, CDR1 is SGDLS and CDR2 is YYNGEE. The V end lost 0 bases, the J end lost 6 bases, and 13 bases lay between the germline ends. Here the CDR3 DNA reads TGTGCCAGCAGCGTAGGAGGGGCGCCGTTCGAGCAGTACTTC. It yields the protein CASSVGGAPFEQYF.

For the CDR3, the DNA is TGTGCCAGCAGCTTAGCCTTCGGGGGCGGGAGGAGAAATGAGCAGTTCTTC. It encodes CASSLAFGGGRRNEQFF. V gene TRBV7-2 combines with J gene TRBJ2-1, with TRBD2 matching over 8 bases. There are 17 residues in the CDR3. Germline trimming cut 0 bases from V and 7 bases from J; bases unmatched to any gene: 11. Germline V gene data show CDR1 as SGHTA and CDR2 as FQGNSA. Looking up the rest from reference TRBV7-2 and TRBJ2-1 gives the full variable domain: GAGVSQSPSNKVTEKGKDVELRCDPISGHTALYWYRQSLGQGLEFLIYFQGNSAPDKSGLPSDRFSAERTGGSVSTLTIQRTQQEDSAVYLCASSLAFGGGRRNEQFFGPGTRLTVL.

This chain connects TRBV12-5 to TRBJ2-4, with a tentative D call TRBD1 (5 bases). In germline, CDR1 is LGHNT, CDR2 FRNRAP. The CDR3 runs 14 residues. V lost 2 bases to trimming and J lost 5 bases, with 10 bases between them. CDR3 nucleotides: TGTGCTAGTGGTTTGACCCCGACAGAAAACATTCAGTACTTC. It specifies CASGLTPTENIQYF.

V gene TRBV5-1 combines with J gene TRBJ2-2; the D is unclear. Per the germline V gene, CDR1 is SGHRS and CDR2 is YFSETQ. The CDR3 covers 17 residues. Deletions cut 4 bases from V and 1 base from J, with 17 bases between. The CDR3 sequence: CASSPLLWAENTGELFF. The CDR3 DNA reads as TGCGCCAGCAGCCCCCTTTTATGGGCGGAGAACACCGGGGAGCTGTTTTTT.

This clone showed up just once. Its ends do not fully match the called genes, so a read error is possible. The V and J genes are TRBV7-7 and TRBJ2-1; 16 bases map to TRBD2. The V gene's germline CDR1 is SSHAT and CDR2 FNYEAQ (reference sequence). There are 16 residues in the CDR3. This CDR3 reads CASSSGLAGGHNEQFF. CDR3 DNA sequence: TGTGCTAGCAGTTCGGGACTAGCGGGGGGGCACAATGAGCAGTTCTTC.

J is TRBJ1-5 and V is TRBV6-7; TRBD1 aligns across 7 bases. TRBV6-7 is given ORF status, its function remaining uncertain. CDR3 length: 15 amino acids. J lost 5 bases, V lost 7 bases, and 11 bases had no gene match. In DNA form, the CDR3 reads TGTGCCAGCACTTCGGCCGACACAGGGGATCAGCCCCAGCATTTT. Translating it yields CASTSADTGDQPQHF.

The chain uses TRBV7-2 and TRBJ1-2; TRBD1 matches 7 bases. V lost 1 base and J lost 5; bases outside the gene matches: 4. Germline lookup yields CDR1 SGHTA and CDR2 FQGNSA. The CDR3 sequence is 14 residues long. This CDR3 is CASSLDRGQYGYTF. CDR3 sequence (DNA): TGTGCCAGCAGCTTAGATAGGGGACAGTATGGCTACACCTTC. Full variable domain (outside the CDR3, taken from reference TRBV7-2 and TRBJ1-2): GAGVSQSPSNKVTEKGKDVELRCDPISGHTALYWYRQSLGQGLEFLIYFQGNSAPDKSGLPSDRFSAERTGGSVSTLTIQRTQQEDSAVYLCASSLDRGQYGYTFGSGTRLTVV.

V is TRBV19 and J is TRBJ1-6, with 8 bases that match TRBD1. The J segment lost 5 bases and the V segment lost 3 bases, leaving 0 bases of the junction unmatched. Per germline, CDR1 LNHDA and CDR2 SQIVND (reference sequence). The CDR3 runs 14 residues. As DNA, the CDR3 is TGTGCCAGTAGTATGACAGGGGATAATTCACCCCTCCACTTT. Amino acids: CASSMTGDNSPLHF. The whole variable domain, filled in from reference TRBV19 and TRBJ1-6, reads DGGITQSPKYLFRKEGQNVTLSCEQNLNHDAMYWYRQDPGQGLRLIYYSQIVNDFQKGDIAEGYSVSREKKESFPLTVTSAQKNPTAFYLCASSMTGDNSPLHFGNGTRLTVT.

The gene calls are TRBV27 and TRBJ2-7; no firm D call. Germline-derived CDR1 and CDR2 are MNHEY and SMNVEV (reference sequence). V was cut by 3 bases and J by 1 base, with 7 bases left in between. The CDR3 runs to 13 residues. CDR3 sequence reads: CASSFGPSYEQYF. The CDR3 bases are TGTGCCAGCAGTTTCGGCCCTTCCTACGAGCAGTACTTC.

The chain uses TRBV5-1 and TRBJ2-3; 13 bases map to TRBD2. CDR1 and CDR2 (germline): SGHRS, YFSETQ. The CDR3 covers 16 residues. The J segment lost 2 bases and the V segment lost 4 bases, leaving 4 bases of the junction unmatched. The CDR3 here is CASSRGLAGVTDTQYF. The DNA for the CDR3 is TGCGCCAGCAGCCGAGGACTAGCGGGAGTCACAGATACGCAGTATTTT.

This chain connects TRBV5-1 to TRBJ2-7; D is perhaps TRBD1 or TRBD2 (5 bases each). This CDR3 contains 14 residues. From germline, CDR1 is SGHRS and CDR2 YFSETQ. The ends were cut back, 4 bases at V and 3 bases at J, with 14 bases in the middle. The CDR3 DNA is TGCGCCAGCAGCCTGCGAGGGGAGCACTACGAGCAGTACTTC. Its translation: CASSLRGEHYEQYF.

CDR3 DNA sequence: TGTGCCAGCAGCCTCCGGGGGCAGGGTCTCAACTATGGCTACACCTTC. It specifies CASSLRGQGLNYGYTF. The chain joins TRBV5-6 to TRBJ1-2, with D possibly TRBD1 on 6 matching bases. This CDR3 region has 16 residues. Trimming removed 4 bases at V and 2 bases at J, with 18 bases between. Germline V gene data show CDR1 as SGHDT and CDR2 as YYEEEE.

This rearrangement joins TRBV6-6 to TRBJ2-5; 8 nucleotides line up with TRBD2. CDR3 length: 14 residues. Looked up from germline, CDR1 is MNHNY and CDR2 is SVGAGI (reference sequence). Trimming took 0 bases from V and 5 from J; bases not matched to a gene: 2. The CDR3 region is CASSYSPGGETQYF. The CDR3, as DNA: TGTGCCAGCAGTTACTCTCCGGGGGGGGAGACCCAGTACTTC.

J is TRBJ2-1 and V is TRBV10-3; D is ambiguous. The CDR3 consists of 16 residues. With 5 bases removed from V and 2 bases from J, the gap between germline ends came to 16 bases. CDR1 is ENHRY, CDR2 SYGVKD, per germline. DNA for the CDR3: TGTGCCATCAGTAGCCCCGACCGCATGGCCTACAATGAGCAGTTCTTC. This codes for CAISSPDRMAYNEQFF.

This clone was counted a single time. The chain recombines TRBV11-2 with TRBJ2-7, with D perhaps matching TRBD1 (5 bases). The length of the CDR3 is 14 residues. Germline loops: CDR1 SGHAT, CDR2 FQNNGV. Trimming stripped 5 bases from V and 2 bases from J, with 13 bases between. The CDR3: CASSRLAGTYEQYF. In nucleotides, the CDR3 is TGTGCCAGCAGCCGCCTGGCAGGGACCTACGAGCAGTACTTC.